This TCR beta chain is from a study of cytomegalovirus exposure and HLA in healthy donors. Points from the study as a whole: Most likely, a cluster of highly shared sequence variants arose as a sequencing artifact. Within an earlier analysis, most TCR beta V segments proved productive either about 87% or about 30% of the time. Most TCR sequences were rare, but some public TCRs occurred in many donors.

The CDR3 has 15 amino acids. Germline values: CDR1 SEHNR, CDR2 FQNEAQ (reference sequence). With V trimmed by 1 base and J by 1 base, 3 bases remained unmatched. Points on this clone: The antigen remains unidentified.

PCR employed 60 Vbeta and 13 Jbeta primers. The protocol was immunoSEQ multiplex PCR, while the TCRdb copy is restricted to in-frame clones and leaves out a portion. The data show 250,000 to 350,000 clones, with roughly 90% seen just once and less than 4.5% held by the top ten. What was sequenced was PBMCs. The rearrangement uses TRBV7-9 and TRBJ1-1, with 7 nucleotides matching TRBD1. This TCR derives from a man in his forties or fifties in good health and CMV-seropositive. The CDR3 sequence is CASSLGRTGNTEAFF. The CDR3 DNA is TGTGCCAGCAGCTTAGGTAGGACAGGGAACACTGAAGCTTTCTTT.